The 14 T cell receptor beta chains reported below all come from one sample, sequenced in a study of tumor-infiltrating lymphocytes in oesophageal squamous cell carcinoma. TCRdb redid the calling of the PCR reads with MiXCR, one entry per CDR3 protein. The sample yields about 11,000 distinct CDR3 sequences, around 50% seen once. Source material: esophageal tumor tissue. The receptors were gathered from a female donor with esophageal squamous cell carcinoma.

The chain combines TRBV4-1 with TRBJ1-3, with 8 bases fitting TRBD1. CDR1 and CDR2 from the germline V gene are MGHRA and YSYEKL. The CDR3 length is 16 residues. Germline trimming cut 2 bases from V and 4 bases from J; bases unmatched to any gene: 7. CDR3 sequence: CASSQRAGGFGNTIYF. In DNA form, the CDR3 reads TGCGCCAGCAGCCAAAGGGCAGGGGGCTTCGGAAACACCATATATTTT.

With regard to this clonotype: The CDR3 carries no conserved terminal phenylalanine or tryptophan, so it likely arises from a read error. The DNA is left out, because the CDR3 cannot be placed on it with certainty; the CDR3 is given as TCRdb lists it. The V call is TRBV10-3, the J call TRBJ2-1. The CDR3 sequence runs 15 residues, both termini included. Germline CDR1 is ENHRY and CDR2 is SYGVKD. CDR3 region: CAINQEFGDGYTFGS.

This clonotype was found many times. V and J are TRBV5-1 and TRBJ1-2; no reliable D call. With 0 bases removed from V and 8 bases from J, the gap between germline ends came to 8 bases. Germline CDR1 and CDR2: SGHRS and YFSETQ. The CDR3 runs 12 residues. CDR3 region: CASSLGASGYTF. The DNA for the CDR3 is TGCGCCAGCAGCTTGGGTGCCTCGGGCTACACCTTC.

In this sample, this clonotype turned up once. The V gene is TRBV6-1, the J gene TRBJ2-5, with no clear D. The CDR3 runs to 12 residues. Germline lookup yields CDR1 MNHNS and CDR2 SASEGT. V was cut by 2 bases and J by 6 bases, with 7 bases left in between. CDR3 residues: CASSERFQTQYF. The CDR3 region has the DNA TGTGCCAGCAGTGAAAGATTCCAGACCCAGTACTTC.

This clonotype showed up many times. The chain uses TRBV2 and TRBJ1-2; D unresolved. V was trimmed by 3 bases and J by 0 bases, leaving 11 bases between them. This CDR3 spans 15 amino acids. Germline-derived CDR1 and CDR2 are SNHLY and FYNNEI. CDR3 bases: TGTGCCAGCAGTGACACGGGGATACCTAACTATGGCTACACCTTC. This gives the protein CASSDTGIPNYGYTF. Supplemented by reference TRBV2 and TRBJ1-2, the full variable domain reads EPEVTQTPSHQVTQMGQEVILRCVPISNHLYFYWYRQILGQKVEFLVSFYNNEISEKSEIFDDQFSVERPDGSNFTLKIRSTKLEDSAMYFCASSDTGIPNYGYTFGSGTRLTVV.

The chain recombines TRBV7-3 with TRBJ2-1, with D perhaps matching TRBD1 (6 bases). The CDR3 runs to 15 residues. V lost 0 bases to trimming and J lost 6 bases, with 12 bases between them. CDR1 SGHTA and CDR2 FQGTGA come from the germline V gene. This chain's CDR3 is CASSLTSGQGNEQFF. The CDR3 nucleotides are TGTGCCAGCAGCTTAACCTCGGGACAAGGCAATGAGCAGTTCTTC.

The gene calls are TRBV28 and TRBJ2-7, with 8 bases aligning to TRBD2. The J call is uncertain, as TRBJ2-1 better fits the DNA end. Germline CDR1 reads MDHEN; CDR2 reads SYDVKM. The CDR3 is 15 amino acids. The CDR3 region is CASSATSGLRDEQFF. The CDR3 DNA is TGTGCCAGCAGTGCCACTAGCGGACTTAGGGATGAGCAGTTCTTC.

This clonotype has more than one count but fewer than ten. With a much larger clone just one base away, this may be a read error. The chain carries TRBV5-6 and TRBJ2-1; 7 nucleotides line up with TRBD2. The DNA end is more similar to TRBJ2-7, so the J call may be wrong. The CDR3 loop spans 14 amino acids. Germline V gene data show CDR1 as SGHDT and CDR2 as YYEEEE. The CDR3 loop is CASSQAGTINEQYF. The CDR3 region has the DNA TGTGCCAGCAGCCAAGCGGGAACTATCAATGAGCAGTACTTC.

V usage is TRBV7-8 and J usage is TRBJ2-3; D gene unclear. The DNA end favors TRBJ2-5, so the J call may be wrong. The germline CDR1 and CDR2 sequences are SGHVS and FQNEAQ. This CDR3 is built from 13 residues. As DNA, the CDR3 is TGTGCCAGCAGACCACCAGCACAAGAGACCCAGTACTTC. Residues: CASRPPAQETQYF.

The V and J genes are TRBV6-1 and TRBJ2-2; D is uncertain. The CDR3 runs 12 residues. V shed 8 bases and J shed 10 bases, with 14 bases lying between them. Germline lookup yields CDR1 MNHNS and CDR2 SASEGT. The DNA of the CDR3 is TGTGCCAGCGGCTCCCCTAGGTTGGAGCTGTTTTTT. It translates to CASGSPRLELFF.

About this clonotype: Here the CDR3 omits its conserved ending phenylalanine or tryptophan, so a read error is the likely source. Because the CDR3's place on the DNA is in doubt, the DNA is left out and the CDR3 is given as listed by TCRdb. The chain employs TRBV12-3 or TRBV12-4 and TRBJ2-1; whether TRBD2, the table's D call, matches the DNA was not checked. Inclusive of both ends, the CDR3 amounts to 15 amino acids. CDR3 sequence: CASSRPRNYGYTFGS.

This clonotype has ten or more counts. The chain combines TRBV6-1 with TRBJ1-2, with unresolved D. The germline CDR1 and CDR2 sequences are MNHNS and SASEGT. V was trimmed by 6 bases and J by 0 bases, leaving 8 bases between them. The CDR3 covers 13 residues. The CDR3 sequence: CASRAGSNYGYTF. The DNA of the CDR3 is TGTGCCAGCAGGGCCGGGTCTAACTATGGCTACACCTTC.

The J gene is TRBJ2-7, the V gene TRBV7-2, with 12 bases identical to TRBD2. The DNA end favors TRBJ2-1, so the J call may be wrong. The CDR3 spans 19 residues. Germline lookup yields CDR1 SGHTA and CDR2 FQGNSA. CDR3: CASSLAVLAGGDAYNEQFF. The CDR3 DNA follows: TGTGCCAGCAGCTTAGCCGTACTAGCGGGAGGTGACGCCTACAATGAGCAGTTCTTC.

This clonotype has only a few counts. This rearrangement joins TRBV7-6 to TRBJ2-4; D unresolved. V was cut by 5 bases and J by 0 bases, with 17 bases left in between. Germline V gives CDR1 SGHVS, CDR2 FNYEAQ. CDR3 length equals 17 residues. For the CDR3, the DNA is TGTGCCAGCAGCCCCCCAAGGAGTGATCTAGCCAAAAACATTCAGTACTTC. This gives the protein CASSPPRSDLAKNIQYF.